Listed below are T cell receptor beta chains from one sample, sequenced in a study of T cells after yellow fever vaccination. TCRdb ran MiXCR on the 5' RACE reads and lists one entry per CDR3 protein. The data show about 320,000 distinct CDR3 sequences, with around 11% seen just once and less than 3.5% held by the top ten. Here the sequenced sample was CD4+ T cells sorted from PBMCs, taken 45 days after the yellow fever booster vaccination. The receptors derive from a young man who received the YFV17D yellow fever vaccine. The CDR3 runs from the conserved cysteine through the conserved F or W. Fields, in order: CDR3 protein, V gene, J gene.

CASSLVRGSTGELFF	TRBV28	TRBJ2-2
CASSFNPGPQETQYF	TRBV7-7	TRBJ2-5
CASSPRQGWAETQYF	TRBV7-2	TRBJ2-5
CASSWGQRYGYTF	TRBV7-2	TRBJ1-2
CASSDGQGYTEAFF	TRBV5-1	TRBJ1-1
CSASPGDTQYF	TRBV20-1	TRBJ2-3
CASSQKGTQYF	TRBV4-3	TRBJ2-3
CASSYSGQNTGELFF	TRBV6-5	TRBJ2-2
CASRKNAGQGYGYTF	TRBV7-3	TRBJ1-2
CASSPQTLFNTGELFF	TRBV18	TRBJ2-2
CASRPTGQGGAGELFF	TRBV6-4	TRBJ2-2
CASSPGLAGLNEQFF	TRBV2	TRBJ2-1
CASSQVGSDTQYF	TRBV4-1	TRBJ2-3
CASSLSLGVNNEQFF	TRBV7-6	TRBJ2-1